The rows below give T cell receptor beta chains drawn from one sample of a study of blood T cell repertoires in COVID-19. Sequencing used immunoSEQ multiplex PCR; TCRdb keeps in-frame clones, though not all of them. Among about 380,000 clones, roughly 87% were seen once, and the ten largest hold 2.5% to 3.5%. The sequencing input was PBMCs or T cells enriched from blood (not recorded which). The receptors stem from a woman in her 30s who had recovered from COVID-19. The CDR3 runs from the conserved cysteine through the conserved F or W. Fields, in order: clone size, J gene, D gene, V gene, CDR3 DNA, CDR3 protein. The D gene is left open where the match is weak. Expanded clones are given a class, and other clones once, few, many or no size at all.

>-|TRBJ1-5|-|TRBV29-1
TGCAGCGTTGAAGAGGGGCAGGGTCAGCCCCAGCATTTT
CSVEEGQGQPQHF
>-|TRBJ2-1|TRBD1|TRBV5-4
TGTGCCAGCAGGTCCGGGACAGGAGACTACAATGAGCAGTTCTTC
CASRSGTGDYNEQFF
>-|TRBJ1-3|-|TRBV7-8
TGTGCCAGCAGCGGGACAACCTACTCTGGAAACACCATATATTTT
CASSGTTYSGNTIYF
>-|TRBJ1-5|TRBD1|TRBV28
TGTGCCAGCACCGGCCCGGGACAGGGGTTTCAGCCCCAGCATTTT
CASTGPGQGFQPQHF
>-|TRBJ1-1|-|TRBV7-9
TGTGCCAGCAGCTCGACAGGAGTAAACACTGAAGCTTTCTTT
CASSSTGVNTEAFF
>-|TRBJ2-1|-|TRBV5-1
TGCGCCAGCAGCTTGAGTTCCTACTCCTACAATGAGCAGTTCTTC
CASSLSSYSYNEQFF
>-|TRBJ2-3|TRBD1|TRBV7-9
TGTGCCAGCAGCTTCCGGGACAGAGGGTCCGATACGCAGTATTTT
CASSFRDRGSDTQYF
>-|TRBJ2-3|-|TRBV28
TGTGCCAGCGGCATAGGAGGGAGGACAGATACGCAGTATTTT
CASGIGGRTDTQYF
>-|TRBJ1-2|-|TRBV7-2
TGTGCCAGCAGCTTAGGCAGGGGCTATGGCTACACCTTC
CASSLGRGYGYTF
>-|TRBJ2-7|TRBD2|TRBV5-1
TGCGCCAGCAGCTTGGTTGCGGGAGGAACATCCTACGAGCAGTACTTC
CASSLVAGGTSYEQYF
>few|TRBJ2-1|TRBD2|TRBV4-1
TGCGCCAGCAGCCAACTTCTAGCGGGGGGCTATGAGCAGTTCTTC
CASSQLLAGGYEQFF
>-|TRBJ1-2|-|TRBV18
TGTGCCAGCTCACCATCACAGGGACACAACTATGGCTACACCTTC
CASSPSQGHNYGYTF
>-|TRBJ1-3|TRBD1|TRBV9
TGTGCCAGCAGCGTAACAGGGGTCACTGGAAACACCATATATTTT
CASSVTGVTGNTIYF
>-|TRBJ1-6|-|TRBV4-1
TGCGCCAGCAGCCACCTACTTCGGGAAAAAGATTCACCCCTCCACTTT
CASSHLLREKDSPLHF
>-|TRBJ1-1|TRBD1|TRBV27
TGTGCCAGCAGTTTCCGGGACAGGGTCACTGAAGCTTTCTTT
CASSFRDRVTEAFF
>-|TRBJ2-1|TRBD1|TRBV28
TGTGCCAGCAACCCGGGACAGGGTGGCAATGAGCAGTTCTTC
CASNPGQGGNEQFF
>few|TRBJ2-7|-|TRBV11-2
TGTGCCAGCAGCTCAACGGCGGGGGACACGAGATACGAGCAGTACTTC
CASSSTAGDTRYEQYF
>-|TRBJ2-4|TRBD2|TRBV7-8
TGTGCCAGCAGCTTAGATACTAGCGGGAGTTACGTTGGCAAAAACATTCAGTACTTC
CASSLDTSGSYVGKNIQYF
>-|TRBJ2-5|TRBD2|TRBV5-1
TGCGCCAGCAGCTTGGTTCTAGCGGGAGGACAAGAGACCCAGTACTTC
CASSLVLAGGQETQYF
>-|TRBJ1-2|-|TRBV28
TGTGCGGTGGGGAGTAACTATGGCTACACCTTC
CAVGSNYGYTF
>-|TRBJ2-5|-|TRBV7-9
TGTGCCAGCAGCTTCCAGGGCCAAGAGACCCAGTACTTC
CASSFQGQETQYF
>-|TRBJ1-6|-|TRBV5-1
TGCGCCAGCAGCTTTGGCGCCTCCTTGCCCTGGACACCCGACGGCTCCTATAATTCACCCCTCCACTTT
CASSFGASLPWTPDGSYNSPLHF
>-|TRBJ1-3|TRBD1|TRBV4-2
TGTGCCAGCAGCCAATCAGCAGGGGGAGCTGGAAACACCATATATTTT
CASSQSAGGAGNTIYF
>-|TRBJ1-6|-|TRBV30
TGTGCCTGGAGAGAAAATTGGTCGGGGGGGCATAATTCACCCCTCCACTTT
CAWRENWSGGHNSPLHF
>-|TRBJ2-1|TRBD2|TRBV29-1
TGCAGCGTTAGACGACTAGCGGGCGACAATGAGCAGTTCTTC
CSVRRLAGDNEQFF
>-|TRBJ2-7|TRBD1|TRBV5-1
TGCGCCAGCAGCGAACAGACAGGGGGGAGCTCCTACGAGCAGTACTTC
CASSEQTGGSSYEQYF
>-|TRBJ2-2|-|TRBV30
TGTGCCTGGAGTGTTTTCTTGGGGGCCTCTCTCACCGGGGAGCTGTTTTTT
CAWSVFLGASLTGELFF
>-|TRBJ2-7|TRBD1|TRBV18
TGTGCCAGCTCAGGATCAGGGGGATTAAACGAGCAGTACTTC
CASSGSGGLNEQYF
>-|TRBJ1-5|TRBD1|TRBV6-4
TGTGCCAGCAAAAATAAAATTTCCAGGGGGAGGCTTCAGCCCCAGCATTTT
CASKNKISRGRLQPQHF
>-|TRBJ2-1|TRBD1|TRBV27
TGTGCCAGCAGTGATGACCGGGACAGGGAAGACAATGAGCAGTTCTTC
CASSDDRDREDNEQFF
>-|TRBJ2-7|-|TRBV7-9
TGTGCCAGCAGCTTGGGCGCGGGCAGTCTTCACGAGCAGTACTTC
CASSLGAGSLHEQYF
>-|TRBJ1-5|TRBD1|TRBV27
TGTGCCAGCAGTCCCCCGGGACAGGGAAATCAGCCCCAGCATTTT
CASSPPGQGNQPQHF
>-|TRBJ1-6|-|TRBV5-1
TGCGCCAGCAGCACAGGGACCGACCCGTACAATTCACCCCTCCACTTT
CASSTGTDPYNSPLHF
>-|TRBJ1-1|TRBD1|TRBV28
TGTGCCAGCAGTTTTTGGACAGGGGACACTGAAGCTTTCTTT
CASSFWTGDTEAFF
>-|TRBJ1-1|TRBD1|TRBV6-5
TGTGCCAGCAGCCTAGGGGGCCCTGGTGAAGCTTTCTTT
CASSLGGPGEAFF
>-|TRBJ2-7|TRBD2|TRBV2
TGTGCCAGCAGAAAGAGCGGGGGGGCTGTTTACGAGCAGTACTTC
CASRKSGGAVYEQYF
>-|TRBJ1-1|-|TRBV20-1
TGCAGTGCTAGTCGCGGCGCAACTGAAGCTTTCTTT
CSASRGATEAFF
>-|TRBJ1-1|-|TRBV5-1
TGCGCCAGCAGCTTGGGAGGGAACACTGAAGCTTTCTTT
CASSLGGNTEAFF
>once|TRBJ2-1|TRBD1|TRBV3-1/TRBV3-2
TGTGCCAGCAGCGACAGGGGTAAGAATGAGCAGTTCTTC
CASSDRGKNEQFF
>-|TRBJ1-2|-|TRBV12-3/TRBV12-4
TGTGCCAGCACCACAGGGAACTATGGCTACACCTTC
CASTTGNYGYTF
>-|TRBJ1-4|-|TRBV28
TGTGCCAGCACACTGGCAGGGAAGGTGGAAAAACTGTTTTTT
CASTLAGKVEKLFF
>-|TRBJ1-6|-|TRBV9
TGTGCCAGCAGCGGGCGGGACCCTTCCTATAATTCACCCCTCCACTTT
CASSGRDPSYNSPLHF
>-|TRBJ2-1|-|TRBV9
TGTGCCAGCGGGTTAGCCTGGAATGAGCAGTTCTTC
CASGLAWNEQFF
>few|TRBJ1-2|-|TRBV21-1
TGTGCCAGCAGCAAAGCGCAGGGTTGTCACACCTTC
CASSKAQGCHTF
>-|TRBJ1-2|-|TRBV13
TGTGCCAGCAGCCTACGGAGGGAGGACTATGGCTACACCTTC
CASSLRREDYGYTF
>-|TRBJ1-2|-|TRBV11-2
TGTGCCAGCAGCTTAGGTCGCATCACTTCGGGCTACACCTTC
CASSLGRITSGYTF
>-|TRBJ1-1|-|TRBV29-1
TGCAGCGAAGCCAGGGGTCTGAACACTGAAGCTTTCTTT
CSEARGLNTEAFF
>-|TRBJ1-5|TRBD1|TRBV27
TGTGCCAGCAGTCTTCAGGGACAGTGGACGGGGCAGCCCCAGCATTTT
CASSLQGQWTGQPQHF
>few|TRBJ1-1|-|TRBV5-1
TGCGCCAGCAGCTTGGAAGGGGGCACTGAAGCTTTCTTT
CASSLEGGTEAFF
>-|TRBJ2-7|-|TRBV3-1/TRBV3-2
TGTGCCAGCAGCGTCAACATGGCCGAGCAGTACTTC
CASSVNMAEQYF
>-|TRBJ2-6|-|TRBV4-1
TGCGCCAGCAGCCAGGACACAGGGTCTGGGGCCAACGTCCTGACTTTC
CASSQDTGSGANVLTF
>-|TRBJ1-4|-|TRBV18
TGTGCCAGCTCACCAGAAGGGAGGGATGAAAAACTGTTTTTT
CASSPEGRDEKLFF
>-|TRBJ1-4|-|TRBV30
TGTGCCTGGAGTGTACATCGATATAATGAAAAACTGTTTTTT
CAWSVHRYNEKLFF
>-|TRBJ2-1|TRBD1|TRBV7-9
TGTGCCAGCAGCCTTGGACAGGGAATCCACAATGAGCAGTTCTTC
CASSLGQGIHNEQFF
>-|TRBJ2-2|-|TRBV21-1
TGTGCCAGCAGCAAAGCCCCTAGCGGGAGGGACACCGGGGAGCTGTTTTTT
CASSKAPSGRDTGELFF
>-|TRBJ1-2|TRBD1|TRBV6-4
TGTGCCAGCAGTGTCGAGACAGGGGCCGGAGGCTACACCTTC
CASSVETGAGGYTF